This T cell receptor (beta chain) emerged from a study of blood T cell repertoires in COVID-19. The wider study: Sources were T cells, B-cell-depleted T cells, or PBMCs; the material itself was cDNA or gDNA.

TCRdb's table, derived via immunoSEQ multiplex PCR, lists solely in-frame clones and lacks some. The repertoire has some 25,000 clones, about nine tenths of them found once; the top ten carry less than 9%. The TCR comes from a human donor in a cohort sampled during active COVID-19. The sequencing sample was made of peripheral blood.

The CDR3 sequence: CASSTLFGTEAFF. Here the CDR3 DNA reads TGTGCCAGCAGTACTCTTTTTGGCACTGAAGCTTTCTTT. This sequence joins TRBV6-5 and TRBJ1-1; D unclear. Germline CDR1 reads MNHEY; CDR2 reads SVGAGI. CDR3 length equals 13 residues. V was trimmed by 5 bases and J by 4 bases, leaving 11 bases between them.